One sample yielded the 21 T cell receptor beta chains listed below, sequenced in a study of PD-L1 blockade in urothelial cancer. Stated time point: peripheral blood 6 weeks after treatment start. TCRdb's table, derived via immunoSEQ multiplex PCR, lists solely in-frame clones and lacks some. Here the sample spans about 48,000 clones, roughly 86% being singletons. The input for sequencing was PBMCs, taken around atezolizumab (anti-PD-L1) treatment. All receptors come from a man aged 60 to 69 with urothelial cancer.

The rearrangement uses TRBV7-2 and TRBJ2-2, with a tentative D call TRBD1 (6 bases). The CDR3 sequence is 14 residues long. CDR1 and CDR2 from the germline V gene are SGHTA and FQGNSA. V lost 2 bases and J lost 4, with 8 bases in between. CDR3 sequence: CASSLRTVTGELFF. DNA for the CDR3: TGTGCCAGCAGCTTACGGACAGTCACCGGGGAGCTGTTTTTT.

The CDR3 DNA reads as TGTGCCAGTAGCCCAACAGGGAGCTCTGGAAACACCATATATTTT. Translating gives CASSPTGSSGNTIYF. The chain carries TRBV19 and TRBJ1-3; weak D call: TRBD1 (6 bases). There are 15 residues in the CDR3. CDR1 and CDR2 from the germline V gene are LNHDA and SQIVND (reference sequence). V was pared by 6 bases and J by 0 bases, with 12 bases between.

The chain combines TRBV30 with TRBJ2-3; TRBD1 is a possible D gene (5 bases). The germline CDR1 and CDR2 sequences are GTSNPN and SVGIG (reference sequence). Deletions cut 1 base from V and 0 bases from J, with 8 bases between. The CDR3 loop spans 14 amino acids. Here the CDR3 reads CAWSDGASTDTQYF. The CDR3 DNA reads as TGTGCCTGGAGTGATGGGGCCAGCACAGATACGCAGTATTTT.

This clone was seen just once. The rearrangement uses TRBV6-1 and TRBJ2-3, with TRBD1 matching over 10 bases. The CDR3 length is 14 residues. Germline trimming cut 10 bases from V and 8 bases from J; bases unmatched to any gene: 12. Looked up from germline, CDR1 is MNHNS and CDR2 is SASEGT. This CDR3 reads CAIRGRTGGSTQYF. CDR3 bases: TGTGCCATCCGGGGGAGGACAGGGGGTAGTACGCAGTATTTT.

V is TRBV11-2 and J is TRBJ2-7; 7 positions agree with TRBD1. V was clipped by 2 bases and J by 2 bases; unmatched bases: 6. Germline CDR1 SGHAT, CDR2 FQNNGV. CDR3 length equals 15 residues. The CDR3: CASSLSGTEAYEQYF. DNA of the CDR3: TGTGCCAGCAGCTTATCCGGGACAGAGGCCTACGAGCAGTACTTC.

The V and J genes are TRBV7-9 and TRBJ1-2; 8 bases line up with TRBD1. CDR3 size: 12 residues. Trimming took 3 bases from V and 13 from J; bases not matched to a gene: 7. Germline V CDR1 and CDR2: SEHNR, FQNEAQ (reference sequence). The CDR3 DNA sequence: TGTGCCAGCAGCTTCTCGCAGGGGGCTGGCACCTTC. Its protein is CASSFSQGAGTF.

This chain's CDR3 is CASSDEAGASWNGYTF. The CDR3, as DNA: TGCGCCAGCAGTGATGAAGCGGGAGCCAGTTGGAATGGCTACACCTTC. This chain uses TRBV10-2 with TRBJ1-2; no definite D call. The ends were cut back, 3 bases at V and 6 bases at J, with 20 bases in the middle. CDR3 length: 16 amino acids. Germline V CDR1 and CDR2: WSHSY, SAAADI.

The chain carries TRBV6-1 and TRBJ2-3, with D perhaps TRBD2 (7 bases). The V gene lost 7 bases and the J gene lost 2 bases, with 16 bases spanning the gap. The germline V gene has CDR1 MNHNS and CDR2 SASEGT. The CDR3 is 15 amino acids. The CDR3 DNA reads TGTGCCAGCACCAGAAGGGGGGGCAACACAGATACGCAGTATTTT. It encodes CASTRRGGNTDTQYF.

This chain's CDR3 is CASSPRTSATKETQYF. CDR3 nucleotides: TGTGCCAGCAGCCCACGGACTAGCGCGACTAAAGAGACCCAGTACTTC. This chain joins TRBV7-2 and TRBJ2-5; 9 positions match TRBD2. Trimming at V came to 5 bases and at J to 3 bases, leaving 10 bases not matched to a gene. The CDR3 is 16 residues long. Germline V gives CDR1 SGHTA, CDR2 FQGNSA.

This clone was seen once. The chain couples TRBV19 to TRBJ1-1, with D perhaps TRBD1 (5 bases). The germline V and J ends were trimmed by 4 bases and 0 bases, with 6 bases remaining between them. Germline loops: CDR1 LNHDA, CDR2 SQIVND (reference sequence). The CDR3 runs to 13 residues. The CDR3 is CASSTTVNTEAFF. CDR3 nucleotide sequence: TGTGCCAGTAGTACGACAGTGAACACTGAAGCTTTCTTT.

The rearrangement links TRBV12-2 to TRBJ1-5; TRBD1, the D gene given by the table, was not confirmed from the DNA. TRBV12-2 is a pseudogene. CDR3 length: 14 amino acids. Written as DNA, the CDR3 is TGTGCAAGTCGCCCCCGGGACAGATATCAGCCCCAGCATTTT. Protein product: CASRPRDRYQPQHF.

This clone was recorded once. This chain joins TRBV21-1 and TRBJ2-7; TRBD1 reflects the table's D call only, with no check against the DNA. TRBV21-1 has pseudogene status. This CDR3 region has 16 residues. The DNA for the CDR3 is TGTGCCAGCAGCAAAGCTGGGCAATTTTCCTCCTACGAGCAGTACTTC. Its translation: CASSKAGQFSSYEQYF.

The chain's CDR3 is CSGSGGGQETQYF. CDR3 nucleotides: TGCAGCGGGTCGGGCGGGGGCCAAGAGACCCAGTACTTC. This chain links TRBV29-1 with TRBJ2-5, with 7 bases fitting TRBD2. With 7 bases clipped from V and 1 base from J, the junction kept 6 bases outside the gene matches. Looked up from germline, CDR1 is SQVTM and CDR2 is ANQGSEA. The CDR3 extends over 13 amino acids.

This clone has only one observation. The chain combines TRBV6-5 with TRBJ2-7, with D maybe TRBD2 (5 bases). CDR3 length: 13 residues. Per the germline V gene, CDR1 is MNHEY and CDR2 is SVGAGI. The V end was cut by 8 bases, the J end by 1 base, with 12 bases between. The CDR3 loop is CASGEGTSYEQYF. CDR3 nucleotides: TGTGCCAGCGGCGAGGGAACATCCTACGAGCAGTACTTC.

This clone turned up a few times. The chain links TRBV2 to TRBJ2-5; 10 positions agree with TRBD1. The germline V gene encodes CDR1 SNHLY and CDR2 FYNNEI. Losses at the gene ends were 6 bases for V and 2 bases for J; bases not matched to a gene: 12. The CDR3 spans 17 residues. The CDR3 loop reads CASSSPYTDRGQETQYF. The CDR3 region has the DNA TGTGCCAGCAGCTCTCCTTACACGGACAGGGGGCAAGAGACCCAGTACTTC.

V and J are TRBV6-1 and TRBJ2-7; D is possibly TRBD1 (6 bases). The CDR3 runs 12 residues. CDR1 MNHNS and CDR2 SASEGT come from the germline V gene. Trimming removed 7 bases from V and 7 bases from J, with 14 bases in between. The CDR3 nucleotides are TGTGCCAGCAAAGGACAGTTAGGGGAGCAGTACTTC. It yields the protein CASKGQLGEQYF.

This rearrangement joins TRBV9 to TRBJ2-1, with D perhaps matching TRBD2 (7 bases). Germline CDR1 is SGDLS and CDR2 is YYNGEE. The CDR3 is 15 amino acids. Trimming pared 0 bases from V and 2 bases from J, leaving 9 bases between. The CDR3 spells CASSVDGGPYNEQFF. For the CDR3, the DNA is TGTGCCAGCAGCGTAGACGGGGGGCCCTACAATGAGCAGTTCTTC.

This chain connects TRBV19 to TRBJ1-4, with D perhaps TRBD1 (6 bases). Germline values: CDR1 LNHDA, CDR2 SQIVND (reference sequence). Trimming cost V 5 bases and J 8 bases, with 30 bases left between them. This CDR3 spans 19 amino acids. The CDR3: CASSPQTGYRSPGREKLFF. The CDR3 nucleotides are TGTGCCAGTAGTCCGCAAACAGGGTATCGGAGTCCGGGACGGGAAAAACTGTTTTTT. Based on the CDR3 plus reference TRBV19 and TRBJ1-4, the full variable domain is DGGITQSPKYLFRKEGQNVTLSCEQNLNHDAMYWYRQDPGQGLRLIYYSQIVNDFQKGDIAEGYSVSREKKESFPLTVTSAQKNPTAFYLCASSPQTGYRSPGREKLFFGSGTQLSVL.

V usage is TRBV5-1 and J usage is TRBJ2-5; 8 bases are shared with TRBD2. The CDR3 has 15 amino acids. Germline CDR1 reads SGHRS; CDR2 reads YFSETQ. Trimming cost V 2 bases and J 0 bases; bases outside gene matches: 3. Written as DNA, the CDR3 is TGCGCCAGCAGCTTCGGGGGGGCTAACCAAGAGACCCAGTACTTC. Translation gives CASSFGGANQETQYF.

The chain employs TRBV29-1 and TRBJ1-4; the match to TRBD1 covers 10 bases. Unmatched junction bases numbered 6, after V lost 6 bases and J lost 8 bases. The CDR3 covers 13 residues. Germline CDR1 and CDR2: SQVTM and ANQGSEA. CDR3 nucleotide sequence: TGCAGCGTCACGACAGGGGGCGGCGAAAAACTGTTTTTT. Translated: CSVTTGGGEKLFF.

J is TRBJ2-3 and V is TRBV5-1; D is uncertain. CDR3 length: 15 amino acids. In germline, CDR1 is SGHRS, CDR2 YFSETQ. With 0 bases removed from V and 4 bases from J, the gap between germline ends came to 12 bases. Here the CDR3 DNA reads TGCGCCAGCAGCTTGGGCGGCGGATTTTCAGATACGCAGTATTTT. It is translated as CASSLGGGFSDTQYF.